The rows below give T cell receptor beta chains drawn from one sample of a study of early T cells in non-severe SARS-CoV-2 infection. One entry per CDR3 protein, called by TCRdb with MiXCR from the 5' RACE reads. This sample has 30,000 to 40,000 distinct CDR3 sequences, with roughly 5.7% found just once. Sequencing was done on a sample of whole blood. The receptors originated from an adult who was a healthcare worker with PCR-confirmed SARS-CoV-2 infection or an uninfected control (not recorded which). Each CDR3 is given with its conserved first and last residue. D genes are given only for firm matches. Clone sizes are given selectively: once, few, many, or a class where the clone is expanded.

V,J,D,size,length,DNA,CDR3
TRBV11-2,TRBJ2-5,NA,many,13,TGTGCCAGCAGCTTAGGCTTTCCAGAGACCCAGTACTTC,CASSLGFPETQYF
TRBV7-2,TRBJ2-5,TRBD1,few,13,TGTGCCAGCAGCTCTGACAGGGGGAAGACCCAGTACTTC,CASSSDRGKTQYF
TRBV2,TRBJ2-1,NA,few,13,TGTGCCACCCGATCGGGGACCTACAATGAGCAGTTCTTC,CATRSGTYNEQFF
TRBV7-2,TRBJ2-7,NA,many,15,TGTGCCAGCAGCCCTTGGGGGGTGGTAACCTACGAGCAGTACTTC,CASSPWGVVTYEQYF
TRBV18,TRBJ1-2,TRBD1,many,16,TGTGCCAGCTCACCGCCGGGGGACAGCAACTTCTATGGCTACACCTTC,CASSPPGDSNFYGYTF
TRBV28,TRBJ1-2,TRBD1,many,15,TGTGCCAGCAGTTTACTAACCGGGACAGGGGCCGGCTACACCTTC,CASSLLTGTGAGYTF
TRBV30,TRBJ1-1,TRBD1,NA,14,TGTGCCTGGAACCTGGGACAGATGAACACTGAAGCTTTCTTT,CAWNLGQMNTEAFF
TRBV20-1,TRBJ1-4,NA,many,14,TGCAGTGCCACTTTGAGGGACCCTAATGAAAAACTGTTTTTT,CSATLRDPNEKLFF
TRBV7-2,TRBJ1-1,TRBD1,many,15,TGTGCCAGCAGCATAATCCCGGGACAGGGAACTGAAGCTTTCTTT,CASSIIPGQGTEAFF
TRBV7-2,TRBJ2-4,NA,many,13,TGTGCCAGCAGCTTAGCCGCCTTAAACATTCAGTACTTC,CASSLAALNIQYF